This is a list of T cell receptor beta chains from one sample in a study of neoadjuvant anti-PD-1 for oral cavity cancer. The repertoire was sequenced with immunoSEQ multiplex PCR; TCRdb's copy has only in-frame clones and lacks some. Of 6,500 to 8,500 clones listed, roughly 60% are singletons. This sample comprised tumor tissue, obtained before nivolumab (anti-PD-1) treatment. The receptor source for this set is a person aged 35-80 years with oral cavity squamous cell carcinoma. Each CDR3 is given with its conserved first and last residue. A D gene is named only where the DNA matches it firmly. The size field is filled for only some rows; it gives once, few, many or a size class.

V gene	J gene	clone size	D gene	CDR3 protein	CDR3 DNA
TRBV25-1	TRBJ2-7	.	TRBD1	CASSLGQLSYEQYF	TGTGCCAGCAGTTTGGGACAGCTGTCCTACGAGCAGTACTTC
TRBV5-5	TRBJ1-1	.	.	CASSPVPGRNTEAFF	TGTGCCAGCAGCCCAGTACCGGGACGGAACACTGAAGCTTTCTTT
TRBV30	TRBJ2-1	large	.	CAWSVAIASSSYNEQFF	TGTGCCTGGAGTGTAGCTATTGCCAGTAGCTCCTACAATGAGCAGTTCTTC
TRBV6-5	TRBJ2-1	few	.	CASSYAGYNEQFF	TGTGCCAGCAGTTACGCGGGTTACAATGAGCAGTTCTTC
TRBV20-1	TRBJ2-5	.	.	CSATLVETQYF	TGCAGTGCAACCCTTGTGGAGACCCAGTACTTC
TRBV5-4	TRBJ1-1	once	.	CASSRQGPEAFF	TGTGCCAGCTCCCGTCAGGGTCCCGAAGCTTTCTTT
TRBV5-6	TRBJ1-6	few	.	CASSLGVGRTWGSPLHF	TGTGCCAGCAGCTTGGGAGTCGGCAGGACCTGGGGTTCACCCCTCCACTTT
TRBV9	TRBJ2-1	.	.	CASSVVGHAQQFF	TGTGCCAGCAGCGTAGTAGGACATGCCCAGCAGTTCTTC
TRBV10-1	TRBJ2-7	few	.	CASSYQRGYEQYF	TGCGCCAGCAGTTACCAGAGGGGCTACGAGCAGTACTTC
TRBV6-5	TRBJ2-1	.	TRBD2	CASSFTGLVSYNEQFF	TGTGCCAGCAGTTTCACGGGACTAGTTTCTTACAATGAGCAGTTCTTC
TRBV19	TRBJ2-7	few	.	CASRRGYEQYF	TGTGCCAGCCGTAGGGGTTACGAGCAGTACTTC
TRBV19	TRBJ2-2	.	.	CASTGGNRNTGELFF	TGTGCCAGTACTGGGGGGAACAGGAACACCGGGGAGCTGTTTTTT
TRBV2	TRBJ1-4	.	.	CASSEIEKLFF	TGTGCCAGCAGTGAAATTGAAAAACTGTTTTTT
TRBV7-8	TRBJ2-1	medium-sized	.	CASSLARISLEQFF	TGTGCCAGCAGCTTAGCCCGGATCTCACTTGAGCAGTTCTTC
TRBV5-4	TRBJ1-1	.	.	CASSMNTEAFF	TGTGCCAGCAGCATGAACACTGAAGCTTTCTTT
TRBV7-9	TRBJ2-1	.	TRBD1	CASSLTQGDYNEQFF	TGTGCCAGCAGCTTAACGCAGGGGGACTACAATGAGCAGTTCTTC
TRBV18	TRBJ2-7	.	TRBD2	CASSRTSESYEQYF	TGTGCCAGCTCACGGACTAGCGAGTCCTACGAGCAGTACTTC
TRBV19	TRBJ1-5	few	.	CASSIGAGSLHRSNQPQHF	TGTGCCAGTAGTATAGGTGCAGGGTCTTTGCATAGGAGCAATCAGCCCCAGCATTTT
TRBV7-3	TRBJ2-2	.	TRBD2	CASSSPSGSRTGELFF	TGTGCCAGCAGCTCCCCCAGCGGGAGCAGAACCGGGGAGCTGTTTTTT
TRBV10-3	TRBJ2-7	.	TRBD2	CAISVAGGRSSYEQYF	TGTGCCATCAGCGTAGCGGGGGGCCGTAGCTCCTACGAGCAGTACTTC
TRBV5-6	TRBJ1-1	once	.	CASSLVGWAASEAFF	TGTGCCAGCAGCTTGGTGGGTTGGGCGGCAAGTGAAGCTTTCTTT
TRBV29-1	TRBJ1-2	.	.	CSATDSGGYTF	TGCAGCGCAACGGACTCGGGTGGCTACACCTTC
TRBV19	TRBJ2-2	.	.	CATTSGVNTGELFF	TGTGCCACCACGTCCGGGGTTAACACCGGGGAGCTGTTTTTT
TRBV14	TRBJ1-2	.	.	CASSQFGPRGDYGYTF	TGTGCCAGCAGCCAATTCGGACCAAGAGGGGACTATGGCTACACCTTC
TRBV9	TRBJ1-1	few	.	CASSVVGGETEAFF	TGTGCCAGCAGCGTAGTCGGAGGGGAGACTGAAGCTTTCTTT
TRBV11-2	TRBJ1-3	.	.	CASSLGPGAGNTIYF	TGTGCCAGCAGCTTAGGTCCTGGGGCTGGAAACACCATATATTTT
TRBV4-1	TRBJ2-3	few	.	CASSQESRSTDTQYF	TGCGCCAGCAGCCAAGAGTCCAGAAGCACAGATACGCAGTATTTT
TRBV27	TRBJ2-1	.	.	CASSLWVGLAYNEQFF	TGTGCCAGCAGTTTATGGGTTGGGCTAGCCTACAATGAGCAGTTCTTC
TRBV6-5	TRBJ1-6	few	.	CASRVGWSSPLHF	TGTGCCAGCAGAGTGGGGTGGTCCTCACCCCTCCACTTT
TRBV19	TRBJ2-3	.	TRBD2	CASSKLAGVTDTQYF	TGTGCCAGTAGTAAACTAGCGGGGGTCACAGATACGCAGTATTTT
TRBV2	TRBJ2-1	.	TRBD2	CAIAGENYNEQFF	TGTGCCATCGCGGGGGAAAACTACAATGAGCAGTTCTTC
TRBV19	TRBJ2-2	.	.	CASSIGGTDTGELFF	TGTGCCAGTAGTATAGGCGGGACAGACACCGGGGAGCTGTTTTTT
TRBV10-1	TRBJ1-3	few	.	CASGSSGNTIYF	TGCGCCTCCGGGAGCTCTGGAAACACCATATATTTT
TRBV6-6	TRBJ2-5	.	TRBD1	CASADRVETQYF	TGTGCCAGCGCCGACAGGGTAGAGACCCAGTACTTC
TRBV7-2	TRBJ1-5	.	.	CASSLVRGNQPQHF	TGTGCCAGCAGCTTAGTCCGGGGCAATCAGCCCCAGCATTTT
TRBV7-2	TRBJ1-5	.	TRBD1	CASTPGQGNNQPQHF	TGTGCCAGCACCCCGGGACAGGGGAACAATCAGCCCCAGCATTTT
TRBV19	TRBJ2-1	.	.	CASSIASSEQFF	TGTGCCAGTAGTATAGCTAGTAGTGAGCAGTTCTTC
TRBV5-1	TRBJ2-4	.	TRBD2	CASSLPSGDNIQYF	TGCGCCAGCAGCCTTCCTAGCGGGGATAACATTCAGTACTTC
TRBV7-9	TRBJ1-1	few	.	CASSFRVAMNTEAFF	TGTGCCAGCAGCTTTCGGGTTGCCATGAACACTGAAGCTTTCTTT
TRBV14	TRBJ1-1	.	.	CASSRRGGVRTEAFF	TGTGCCAGCAGCCGACGTGGCGGGGTTAGGACTGAAGCTTTCTTT
TRBV25-1	TRBJ2-1	.	.	CASSEDGGNNEQFF	TGTGCCAGCAGTGAAGACGGGGGAAACAATGAGCAGTTCTTC
TRBV2	TRBJ1-6	medium-sized	TRBD1	CASRRDRGLLDNSPLHF	TGTGCCAGCAGGCGGGACAGGGGACTATTGGACAATTCACCCCTCCACTTT
TRBV6-1	TRBJ2-2	.	.	CASRGPSDGGELFF	TGTGCCAGCAGGGGGCCCAGTGATGGAGGGGAGCTGTTTTTT
TRBV7-8	TRBJ2-7	few	TRBD1	CASSPLGRDRAFYEQYF	TGTGCCAGCAGCCCCCTGGGCCGGGACAGGGCCTTCTACGAGCAGTACTTC
TRBV5-1	TRBJ2-5	.	TRBD1	CASSPTTGQETQYF	TGCGCCAGCAGCCCTACGACAGGGCAAGAGACCCAGTACTTC
TRBV13	TRBJ1-5	.	.	CASSQRGTTKPQHF	TGTGCCAGCAGCCAGCGGGGTACGACAAAGCCCCAGCATTTT
TRBV5-1	TRBJ2-3	.	TRBD2	CASSRGTSGGGTDTQYF	TGCGCCAGCAGCCGCGGGACTAGCGGGGGGGGCACAGATACGCAGTATTTT